Described below is a single T cell receptor (beta chain) sequence and its context. The V gene's germline CDR1 is MNHEY and CDR2 SMNVEV (reference sequence). This CDR3 spans 15 amino acids. V was cut by 6 bases and J by 2 bases, with 11 bases left in between. Authors' processing steps: Amplified reference gene primers provided the basis for estimating nucleated cell counts. Clones were read by immunoSEQ multiplex PCR, and TCRdb kept only the in-frame ones, dropping some. V, J and clone size derive from that table, while D and trimming were established from the DNA sequence. The sample has roughly 380,000 clones; roughly 87% are singletons. Those enrolled, adults aged about 18 to 95 years, came from about two dozen US areas. Participants' own reports of clinical history determined their cohort assignment. This sample is part of a study of blood T cell repertoires in COVID-19.

This sequence joins TRBV27 and TRBJ2-6, with D hard to call. The TCR originated in a woman aged 25 to 45 who had recovered from COVID-19. Sequenced: PBMCs or T cells enriched from blood (not recorded which). The CDR3 here is CASSRREAGANVLTF. CDR3 in DNA: TGTGCCAGCAGCCGGAGAGAAGCTGGGGCCAACGTCCTGACTTTC. Full variable domain (rest looked up from reference TRBV27 and TRBJ2-6): EAQVTQNPRYLITVTGKKLTVTCSQNMNHEYMSWYRQDPGLGLRQIYYSMNVEVTDKGDVPEGYKVSRKEKRNFPLILESPSPNQTSLYFCASSRREAGANVLTFGAGSRLTVL.